This T cell receptor beta chain was sequenced in a study of PD-1 blockade in classical Hodgkin lymphoma. Study conclusions and caveats: The study found complete responders had baseline diversity similar to newly diagnosed patients. Why the repertoires differ is still unclear, perhaps disease activity or prior therapy. Newly diagnosed patients reportedly trailed healthy donors in baseline TCR diversity.

Each patient relapsed following autologous stem cell transplantation, and prior brentuximab vedotin exposure differed. Some clones are missing from TCRdb's copy, which holds only in-frame ones; the method was immunoSEQ multiplex PCR. The sample records fewer than 15,000 clones, around 61% being singletons. The CDR3 consists of 14 residues. The V gene's germline CDR1 is MDHEN and CDR2 SYDVKM. The junction had 3 bases not matched to a gene; V was cut back by 2 bases and J by 5 bases. This clone was seen once. Antigen: not known. This specimen consisted of peripheral blood mononuclear cells (PBMCs), obtained at baseline. The TCR sequence derives from a human donor with classical Hodgkin lymphoma. The rearrangement uses TRBV28 and TRBJ2-3, with 8 nucleotides matching TRBD2. The CDR3 spells CASSLRGGLDTQYF. In nucleotides, the CDR3 is TGTGCCAGCAGTTTACGGGGGGGTTTAGATACGCAGTATTTT.